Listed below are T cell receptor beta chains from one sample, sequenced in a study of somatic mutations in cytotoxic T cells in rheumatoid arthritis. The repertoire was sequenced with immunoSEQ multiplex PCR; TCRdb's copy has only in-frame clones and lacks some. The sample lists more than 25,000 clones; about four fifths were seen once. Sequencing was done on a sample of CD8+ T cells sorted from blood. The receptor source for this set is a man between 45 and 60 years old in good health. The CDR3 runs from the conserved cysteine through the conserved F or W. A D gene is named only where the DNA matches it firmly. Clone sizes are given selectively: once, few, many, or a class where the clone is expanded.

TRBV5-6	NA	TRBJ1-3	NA	CASSLGGNTIYF	TGTGCCAGCAGCTTGGGAGGAAACACCATATATTTT
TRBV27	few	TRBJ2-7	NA	CASSLGYEQYF	TGTGCCAGCAGTTTAGGGTACGAGCAGTACTTC
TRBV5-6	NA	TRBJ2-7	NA	CASSLWTSEQYF	TGTGCCAGCAGCCTGTGGACCTCCGAGCAGTACTTC
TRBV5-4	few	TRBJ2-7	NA	CASSFNGREEQYF	TGTGCCAGCAGCTTCAATGGACGGGAAGAGCAGTACTTC
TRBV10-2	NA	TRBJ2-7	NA	CASSLPRTGNYEQYF	TGCGCCAGCTCGCTCCCCAGGACTGGAAACTACGAGCAGTACTTC
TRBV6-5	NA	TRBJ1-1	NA	CASSYELGDHTEAFF	TGTGCCAGCAGTTACGAACTTGGAGATCACACTGAAGCTTTCTTT
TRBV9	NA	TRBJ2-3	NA	CASSVGTSTDTQYF	TGTGCCAGCAGCGTCGGAACGAGCACAGATACGCAGTATTTT
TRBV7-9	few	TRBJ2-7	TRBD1	CASSGPGTGVYEQYF	TGTGCCAGCAGCGGACCCGGGACAGGGGTCTACGAGCAGTACTTC
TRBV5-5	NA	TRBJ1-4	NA	CASIREPLNEKLFF	TGTGCCAGCATACGCGAACCCCTTAATGAAAAACTGTTTTTT
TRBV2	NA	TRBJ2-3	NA	CASMNGPDTQYF	TGTGCCAGCATGAACGGTCCGGATACGCAGTATTTT